The clone carrying this T cell receptor beta chain showed up just once. A much more abundant neighbour one base away suggests this may be a read error. Primed by a sample-barcoded 5' primer and a J-beta primer mix, a second PCR proceeded for about 6 to 12 cycles. TCRdb reprocessed the 5' RACE reads with MiXCR, giving one entry per CDR3 protein. The sample yields about a million distinct CDR3 sequences, around two fifths seen once. The data were taken from a study of blood T cells in healthy people across ages. Study-level information: In model experiments, template switching was able to capture about one barcoded beta molecule for every two T cells that were present.

The sample taken for sequencing was blood. The sequence derives from a man aged 18 to 29 in good health.

The CDR3 DNA is TGTGCCGGCAGTTTAGTACGGGAGGAGACCCAGTACTTC. This sequence encodes CAGSLVREETQYF. The chain couples TRBV6-2 or TRBV6-3 to TRBJ2-5; a weak D match, TRBD2 (6 bases). CDR1 MNHEY and CDR2 SVGEGT come from the germline V gene. This CDR3 has 13 residues.